Below, one TCR beta chain is given with its context. Its antigen remains unknown. The CDR3 totals 15 residues. Germline-derived CDR1 and CDR2 are SGHTA and FQGNSA. V lost 0 bases and J lost 3, with 8 bases in between. These data come from a study of vaccination effects on CD4 cells after COVID-19. Assay: immunoSEQ multiplex PCR; the TCRdb copy retains only in-frame clones and omits some. Altogether 20,000 to 25,000 clones are present, around 68% being singletons, with the ten largest covering under 14%. Antigen-specific CD4+ T cell clonotypes were called by their expansion after viral peptide-pool culture in ViraFEST. Following 10 days of culture, CD4+ T cells were isolated. Testing of the vaccine recipients showed negative nucleocapsid antibodies and no prior SARS-CoV-2 infection. Days 3 and 7 were when half the medium was replaced with IL-2 medium.

This TCR derives from a human donor who received a COVID-19 vaccine. The chain carries TRBV7-2 and TRBJ2-2; TRBD2 might be the D (6 bases). Sample: CD4+ T cells from PBMCs cultured with HCoV-NL63 spike peptides, taken before COVID-19 vaccination. The DNA of the CDR3 is TGTGCCAGCAGCTTAGCCGGGGGAGACACCGGGGAGCTGTTTTTT. Encoded protein: CASSLAGGDTGELFF.